This T cell receptor beta chain is from a study of blood T cell repertoires in COVID-19. Membership in each cohort depended on participant-reported clinical history. Some clones are missing from TCRdb's copy, which holds only in-frame ones; the method was immunoSEQ multiplex PCR. This sample yields roughly 400,000 clones, of which nearly 90% are seen a single time; 1.2% to 1.5% belongs to the top ten. Germline V gene sequence: CDR1 SEHNR, CDR2 FQNEAQ (reference sequence). The CDR3 has 14 amino acids. V trimming: 5 bases; J trimming: 5 bases; junction bases outside the gene matches: 5. This TCR was sampled from a woman between 18 and 30 years old who had been exposed to COVID-19. Material for sequencing was PBMCs or T cells enriched from blood (not recorded which). The chain has TRBV7-9 and TRBJ1-4; TRBD1 matches 7 bases. The CDR3 region has the DNA TGTGCCAGCAGCGTCGGGACAGCGAATGAAAAACTGTTTTTT. It translates to CASSVGTANEKLFF.